The 20 T cell receptor beta chains given below trace back to one sample, sequenced in a study of cytomegalovirus exposure and HLA in healthy donors. The PCR ran on 60 Vbeta and 13 Jbeta primers. Sequenced by immunoSEQ multiplex PCR; TCRdb stores in-frame clones only, minus some. The data hold over 50,000 clones, with around 87% observed a single time. Sequencing was carried out using PBMCs. The source of these receptors is a man younger than 35 in good health and CMV-seronegative.

V and J are TRBV10-3 and TRBJ2-1; 8 bases agree with TRBD2. The CDR3 is 15 residues long. Germline V lookup: CDR1 ENHRY, CDR2 SYGVKD. The junction had 11 bases not matched to a gene; V was cut back by 10 bases and J by 3 bases. CDR3 in amino acids: CAKKTPGLVYNEQFF. The DNA for the CDR3 is TGTGCCAAAAAAACCCCGGGACTAGTCTACAATGAGCAGTTCTTC.

The rearrangement joins TRBV2 to TRBJ2-7; D is undetermined. CDR1 and CDR2 (germline): SNHLY, FYNNEI. V lost 6 bases and J lost 2, with 11 bases in between. CDR3 length equals 13 residues. The DNA of the CDR3 is TGTGCCAGCAGAACGAGTGTTCCCTACGAGCAGTACTTC. Residues: CASRTSVPYEQYF. Combining the CDR3 with reference TRBV2 and TRBJ2-7 gives the whole variable domain EPEVTQTPSHQVTQMGQEVILRCVPISNHLYFYWYRQILGQKVEFLVSFYNNEISEKSEIFDDQFSVERPDGSNFTLKIRSTKLEDSAMYFCASRTSVPYEQYFGPGTRLTVT.

The J gene is TRBJ1-2, the V gene TRBV4-1; D is possibly TRBD1 (6 bases). Germline-derived CDR1 and CDR2 are MGHRA and YSYEKL. The CDR3 loop spans 17 amino acids. V was pared by 0 bases and J by 4 bases, with 18 bases between. CDR3 in amino acids: CASSQDRRQGRSYGYTF. The CDR3 region has the DNA TGCGCCAGCAGCCAAGATAGAAGGCAGGGGCGCTCCTATGGCTACACCTTC.

Only one count was recorded for this clone. This chain links TRBV25-1 with TRBJ1-1; 12 bases line up with TRBD1. The junction had 3 bases not matched to a gene; V was cut back by 4 bases and J by 6 bases. Germline loops: CDR1 MGHDK, CDR2 SYGVNS. This CDR3 spans 14 amino acids. DNA of the CDR3: TGTGCCAGCAGTGGGGGACAGGGGGCAGCTGAAGCTTTCTTT. Its protein is CASSGGQGAAEAFF.

The V gene is TRBV27, the J gene TRBJ1-1, with D possibly being TRBD1 (5 bases). Trimming shortened V by 2 bases and J by 0 bases, and 7 bases separated the two germline ends. The CDR3 spans 14 residues. Germline CDR1 MNHEY, CDR2 SMNVEV (reference sequence). The CDR3 loop reads CASSLRGLNTEAFF. In DNA form, the CDR3 reads TGTGCCAGCAGTTTAAGGGGATTGAACACTGAAGCTTTCTTT.

The V and J genes are TRBV6-6 and TRBJ2-1; tentative D call: TRBD1 (5 bases). V was shortened by 6 bases and J by 6 bases, with 9 bases between the two germline ends. Germline V gene data show CDR1 as MNHNY and CDR2 as SVGAGI (reference sequence). The CDR3 loop spans 12 amino acids. CDR3 in DNA: TGTGCCAGCAGGACAGATAGCAATGAGCAGTTCTTC. Protein: CASRTDSNEQFF.

The rearrangement uses TRBV7-9 and TRBJ1-1; possibly TRBD1 for D (5 bases). V was pared by 1 base and J by 5 bases, with 8 bases between. The CDR3 consists of 13 residues. Germline V lookup: CDR1 SEHNR, CDR2 FQNEAQ (reference sequence). The CDR3 DNA sequence: TGTGCCAGCAGCTTAGAGTCAGGGACTGAAGCTTTCTTT. It encodes CASSLESGTEAFF.

The chain has TRBV10-2 and TRBJ1-2; no definite D call. This CDR3 has 11 amino acids. Trimming removed 2 bases at V and 6 bases at J, with 4 bases between. The V gene's germline CDR1 is WSHSY and CDR2 SAAADI. CDR3 coding DNA: TGCGCCAGCAGTGAGGAGGATGGCTACACCTTC. Translating gives CASSEEDGYTF.

The gene calls are TRBV10-3 and TRBJ2-7; TRBD1 matches 8 bases. Germline assignment: CDR1 ENHRY and CDR2 SYGVKD. Losses at the gene ends were 4 bases for V and 3 bases for J; bases not matched to a gene: 5. The CDR3 loop spans 14 amino acids. As DNA, the CDR3 is TGTGCCATCAGTGGGGACAGGAGCCTCTACGAGCAGTACTTC. Protein sequence: CAISGDRSLYEQYF.

The chain joins TRBV18 to TRBJ2-1; 9 bases align to TRBD2. V was pared by 3 bases and J by 8 bases, with 5 bases of the junction left unmatched. The CDR3 runs 14 residues. The germline gives CDR1 KGHSH, CDR2 LQKENI. The CDR3 DNA sequence: TGTGCCAGCTCACCTAGCGGGGGTGGGTATGAGCAGTTCTTC. It specifies CASSPSGGGYEQFF. The complete variable domain, with remaining parts taken from reference TRBV18 and TRBJ2-1, reads NAGVMQNPRHLVRRRGQEARLRCSPMKGHSHVYWYRQLPEEGLKFMVYLQKENIIDESGMPKERFSAEFPKEGPSILRIQQVVRGDSAAYFCASSPSGGGYEQFFGPGTRLTVL.

The rearrangement joins TRBV6-5 to TRBJ2-5; 8 bases are a match to TRBD1. The CDR3 extends over 13 amino acids. Germline V lookup: CDR1 MNHEY, CDR2 SVGAGI. Trimming at V came to 6 bases and at J to 5 bases, leaving 5 bases not matched to a gene. In DNA, the CDR3 is TGTGCCAGCAGATTGACAGGGGCGGAGACCCAGTACTTC. Translating gives CASRLTGAETQYF.

V gene TRBV4-1 combines with J gene TRBJ2-7, with TRBD1 matching over 8 bases. From germline, CDR1 is MGHRA and CDR2 YSYEKL. V was pared by 5 bases and J by 2 bases, with 11 bases of the junction left unmatched. This CDR3 spans 16 amino acids. The CDR3 DNA follows: TGCGCCAGCAGCTTCCAGGGGGCCCTTACTCCCTACGAGCAGTACTTC. This translates into CASSFQGALTPYEQYF.

This sequence joins TRBV7-2 and TRBJ1-1; a weak D match, TRBD1 (5 bases). The V end was cut by 4 bases, the J end by 2 bases, with 14 bases between. The CDR3 spans 15 residues. Per germline, CDR1 SGHTA and CDR2 FQGNSA. The CDR3 reads CASSWSSGTNTEAFF. In DNA form, the CDR3 reads TGTGCCAGCAGCTGGTCTTCCGGGACTAACACTGAAGCTTTCTTT.

For the CDR3, the DNA is TGTGCCAGCAGCTACCTAGTGGTCGGGGGAACGAAAGACATTCAGTACTTC. Its translation: CASSYLVVGGTKDIQYF. The genes are TRBV5-8 and TRBJ2-4; tentatively, D is TRBD2 (6 bases). The CDR3 totals 17 residues. Between the trimmed V and J ends, which lost 3 bases and 8 bases, there was a span of 24 bases. Germline CDR1 is SGHTS and CDR2 is YDEGEE. Based on the CDR3 plus reference TRBV5-8 and TRBJ2-4, the full variable domain is EAGVTQSPTHLIKTRGQQATLRCSPISGHTSVYWYQQALGLGLQFLLWYDEGEERNRGNFPPRFSGRQFPNYSSELNVNALELEDSALYLCASSYLVVGGTKDIQYFGAGTRLSVL.

This clone is a singleton in its sample. The chain employs TRBV4-2 and TRBJ2-7; D gene ambiguous. CDR3 length: 15 residues. Germline CDR1 is LGHNA and CDR2 is YNFKEQ. Deletions cut 0 bases from V and 2 bases from J, with 11 bases between. The CDR3 here is CASSQDLGSAYEQYF. Here the CDR3 DNA reads TGTGCCAGCAGCCAAGATCTAGGATCCGCCTACGAGCAGTACTTC.

This chain joins TRBV27 and TRBJ1-6; 9 bases agree with TRBD1. CDR1 MNHEY and CDR2 SMNVEV come from the germline V gene (reference sequence). V trimming: 6 bases; J trimming: 8 bases; junction bases outside the gene matches: 5. The CDR3 totals 14 residues. As DNA, the CDR3 is TGTGCCAGCAGCCTGGGACAGGGTCATTCACCCCTCCACTTT. It codes for CASSLGQGHSPLHF.

This clone has more than one count but fewer than ten. At one end the junction does not follow the germline gene, possibly because of a read error. The chain recombines TRBV13 with TRBJ2-7, with TRBD1 as a possible D gene (6 bases). The germline V gene has CDR1 PRHDT and CDR2 FYEKMQ (reference sequence). The CDR3 sequence is 12 residues long. This chain's CDR3 is CASSLGSSGEHF. For the CDR3, the DNA is TGTGCCAGCAGCTTAGGTAGCTCAGGGGAGCACTTC.

This clone occurred a few times. The chain carries TRBV2 and TRBJ1-5; the D gene is possibly TRBD1 (5 bases). The CDR3 has 14 amino acids. V shed 7 bases and J shed 7 bases, with 17 bases lying between them. Germline V gene lookup returns CDR1 SNHLY and CDR2 FYNNEI. The CDR3 loop is CASTLGQGRQPQHF. CDR3 nucleotide sequence: TGTGCCAGCACTCTAGGGCAGGGTAGGCAGCCCCAGCATTTT. Combining the CDR3 with reference TRBV2 and TRBJ1-5 gives the whole variable domain EPEVTQTPSHQVTQMGQEVILRCVPISNHLYFYWYRQILGQKVEFLVSFYNNEISEKSEIFDDQFSVERPDGSNFTLKIRSTKLEDSAMYFCASTLGQGRQPQHFGDGTRLSIL.

This clone was found a few times. The chain recombines TRBV7-2 with TRBJ2-2; D unclear. Trimming removed 1 base at V and 2 bases at J, with 8 bases between. The CDR3 totals 15 residues. Germline CDR1 and CDR2: SGHTA and FQGNSA. CDR3 in DNA: TGTGCCAGCAGCTTAGTGGGCAGAAACACCGGGGAGCTGTTTTTT. This translates into CASSLVGRNTGELFF. Together with reference TRBV7-2 and TRBJ2-2, the CDR3 gives the full variable domain: GAGVSQSPSNKVTEKGKDVELRCDPISGHTALYWYRQSLGQGLEFLIYFQGNSAPDKSGLPSDRFSAERTGGSVSTLTIQRTQQEDSAVYLCASSLVGRNTGELFFGEGSRLTVL.

The V gene is TRBV7-8, the J gene TRBJ2-3; D is perhaps TRBD2 (6 bases). Germline lookup yields CDR1 SGHVS and CDR2 FQNEAQ. This CDR3 comprises 13 residues. Trimming removed 3 bases from V and 5 bases from J, with 9 bases in between. The CDR3 reads CASSFGGEDTQYF. In DNA, the CDR3 is TGTGCCAGCAGCTTTGGAGGGGAAGATACGCAGTATTTT.